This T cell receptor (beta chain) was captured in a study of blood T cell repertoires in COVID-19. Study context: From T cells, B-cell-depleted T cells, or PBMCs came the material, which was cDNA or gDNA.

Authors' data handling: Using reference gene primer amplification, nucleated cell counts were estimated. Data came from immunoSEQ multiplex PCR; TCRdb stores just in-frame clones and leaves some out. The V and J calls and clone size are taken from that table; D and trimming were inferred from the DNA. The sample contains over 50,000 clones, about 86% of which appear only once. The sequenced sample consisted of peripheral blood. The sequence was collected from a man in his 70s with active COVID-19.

The chain's CDR3 is CASSLTGLGEQYF. As DNA, the CDR3 is TGTGCCAGCAGCTTGACAGGGCTAGGCGAGCAGTACTTC. This rearrangement joins TRBV11-2 to TRBJ2-7; 7 positions match TRBD1. This CDR3 is 13 amino acids long. The V gene end was trimmed by 3 bases and the J gene end by 6 bases; junction bases not matched to a gene: 5. The germline gives CDR1 SGHAT, CDR2 FQNNGV.